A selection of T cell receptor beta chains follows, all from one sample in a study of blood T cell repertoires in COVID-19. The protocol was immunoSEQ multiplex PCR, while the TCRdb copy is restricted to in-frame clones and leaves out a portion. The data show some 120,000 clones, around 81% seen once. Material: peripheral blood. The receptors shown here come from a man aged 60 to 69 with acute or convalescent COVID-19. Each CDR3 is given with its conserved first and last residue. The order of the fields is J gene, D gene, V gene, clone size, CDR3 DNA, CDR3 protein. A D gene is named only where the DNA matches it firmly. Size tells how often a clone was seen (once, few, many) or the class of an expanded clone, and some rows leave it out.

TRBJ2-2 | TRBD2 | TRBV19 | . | TGTGCCAGTAGTCCCGGGGGACTAGCGGGAGGGAGGTCCGGGGAGCTGTTTTTT | CASSPGGLAGGRSGELFF
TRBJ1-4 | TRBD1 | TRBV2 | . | TGTGCCAGCTGGACGGGTGAGGGGGCGCGGGGAAAACTGTTTTTT | CASWTGEGARGKLFF
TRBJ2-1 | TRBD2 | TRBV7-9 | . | TGTGCCAGCAGCCCTCCGGGACTAGCGAGCCCCTACAATGAGCAGTTCTTC | CASSPPGLASPYNEQFF
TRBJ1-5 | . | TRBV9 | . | TGTGCCAGCAGCGTAGGGCCTAATCAGCCCCAGCATTTT | CASSVGPNQPQHF
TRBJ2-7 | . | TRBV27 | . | TGTGCCAGCCGCCTTGCGGGGCTCTACGAGCAGTACTTC | CASRLAGLYEQYF
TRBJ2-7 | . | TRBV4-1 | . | TGCGCCAGCAGCCAACCCGGGCTGGTGGGAGAGATCTACGAGCAGTACTTC | CASSQPGLVGEIYEQYF
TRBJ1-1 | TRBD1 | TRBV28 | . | TGTGCCAGCAGGCCCAGGGGGACGAACACTGAAGCTTTCTTT | CASRPRGTNTEAFF
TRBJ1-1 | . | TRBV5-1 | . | TGCGCCAGCAGCTTGCAGTCAATGAACACTGAAGCTTTCTTT | CASSLQSMNTEAFF
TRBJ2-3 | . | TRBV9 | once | TGTGCCAGCACCTCCGGGACTGGAAGATCTAGCACAGATACGCAGTATTTT | CASTSGTGRSSTDTQYF
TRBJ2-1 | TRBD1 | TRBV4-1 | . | TGCGCCAGCAGCCACCCCCGGGACAGGGGCCGGGGGGAGCCCTACAATGAGCAGTTCTTC | CASSHPRDRGRGEPYNEQFF
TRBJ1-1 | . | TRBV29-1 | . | TGCAGCGTTCCGAGGGGGGGCACTGAAGCTTTCTTT | CSVPRGGTEAFF
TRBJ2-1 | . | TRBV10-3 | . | TGTGCCATCAGTGAGTCGCGGGGCGAGCAGTTCTTC | CAISESRGEQFF
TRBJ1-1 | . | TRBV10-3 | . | TGTGCCATCAGTGGTACGGTAAACACTGAAGCTTTCTTT | CAISGTVNTEAFF
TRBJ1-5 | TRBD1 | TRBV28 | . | TGTGCCAGCAGCCCGGGGGCAGGGGGCGGTCAGCCCCAGCATTTT | CASSPGAGGGQPQHF
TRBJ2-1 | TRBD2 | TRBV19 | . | TGTGCCAGTAGTATCACGGGAGGGCACTATGAGCAGTTCTTC | CASSITGGHYEQFF
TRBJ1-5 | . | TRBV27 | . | TGTGCCAGCAGTCCGCGGGGCGGGTGGAGCAATCAGCCCCAGCATTTT | CASSPRGGWSNQPQHF
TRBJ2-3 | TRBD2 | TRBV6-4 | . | TGTGCCAGCAGCCGACTAGCCCAAGATACGCAGTATTTT | CASSRLAQDTQYF
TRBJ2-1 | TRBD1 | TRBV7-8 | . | TGTGCCAGCAGCTTAGCGGGACAGGGTGATGAGCAGTTCTTC | CASSLAGQGDEQFF
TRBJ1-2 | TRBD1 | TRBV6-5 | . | TGTGCCAGCAGTCAGGACAGGGCTGATGGCTACACCTTC | CASSQDRADGYTF
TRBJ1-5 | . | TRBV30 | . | TGTGCCTGGACCCAGGCCAATCAGCCCCAGCATTTT | CAWTQANQPQHF
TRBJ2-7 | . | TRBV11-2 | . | TGTGCCAGCAGCTTAGATCCGGGGGGCGACGAGCAGTACTTC | CASSLDPGGDEQYF
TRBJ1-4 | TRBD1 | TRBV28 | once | TGTGCCAGCAGTTTTGAGGGGGCGCAGAGGTTTTTT | CASSFEGAQRFF
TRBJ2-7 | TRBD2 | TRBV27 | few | TGTGCCAGCAGATTAGCGGGAGACTCCTACGAGCAGTACTTC | CASRLAGDSYEQYF
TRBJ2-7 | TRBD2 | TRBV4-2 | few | TGTGCCAGCAGCCGACTAGCGGGACAGTCCTACGAGCAGTACTTC | CASSRLAGQSYEQYF
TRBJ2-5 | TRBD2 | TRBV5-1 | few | TGCGCCAGCAGCCGCGGGGGGCGTGAGACCCAGTACTTC | CASSRGGRETQYF
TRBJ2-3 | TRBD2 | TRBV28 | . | TGTGCCAGCAGTTCCCCGGCGGGAGGGCGGGGAGATACGCAGTATTTT | CASSSPAGGRGDTQYF
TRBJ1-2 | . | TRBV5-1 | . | TGCGCCAGCAGCGTAACAGAACTCTCTAACTATGGCTACACCTTC | CASSVTELSNYGYTF
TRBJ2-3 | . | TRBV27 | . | TGTGCCAGCAGTTTGCGCGGGGTTAGCACAGATACGCAGTATTTT | CASSLRGVSTDTQYF
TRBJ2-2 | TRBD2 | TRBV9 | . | TGTGCCAGCAGCGCCCGACTAGCGGGAGAGATCGGGGAGCTGTTTTTT | CASSARLAGEIGELFF
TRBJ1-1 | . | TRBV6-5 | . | TGTGCCAGCAGTTGGGGGGGCAGGACTGAAGCTTTCTTT | CASSWGGRTEAFF
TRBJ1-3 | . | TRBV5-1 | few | TGCGCCAGCAGCTTGGCGGGGTTCGGAAACACCATATATTTT | CASSLAGFGNTIYF
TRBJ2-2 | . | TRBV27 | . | TGTGCCAGCAGTTTAAAAGACGGCAGGTCGGCCGGGGAGCTGTTTTTT | CASSLKDGRSAGELFF
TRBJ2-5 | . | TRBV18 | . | TGTGCCAGCTCACCTAGGGGAGAGACCCAGTACTTC | CASSPRGETQYF
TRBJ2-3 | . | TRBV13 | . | TGTGCCAGCAGCTTAGGCTCAAGGGGGACCTACACAGATACGCAGTATTTT | CASSLGSRGTYTDTQYF
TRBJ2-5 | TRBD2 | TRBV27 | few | TGTGCCAGCAGTCCGACTTGGACTAGCGGGAAAGAGACCCAGTACTTC | CASSPTWTSGKETQYF
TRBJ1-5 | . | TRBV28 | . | TGTGCCAGCAGTTACGAGAGTTATAGCAATCAGCCCCAGCATTTT | CASSYESYSNQPQHF
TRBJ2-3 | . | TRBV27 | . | TGTGCCAGCAGTTTCACCTTCGGTGGCACAGATACGCAGTATTTT | CASSFTFGGTDTQYF
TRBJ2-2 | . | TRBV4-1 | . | TGCGCCAGCAGCCAAGACCTGCGGGACTCAAACACCGGGGAGCTGTTTTTT | CASSQDLRDSNTGELFF
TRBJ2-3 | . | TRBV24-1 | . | TGTGCCACCAGTGATTTGCAGCCAGGGCTGAACACAGATACGCAGTATTTT | CATSDLQPGLNTDTQYF
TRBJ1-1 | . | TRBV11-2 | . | TGTGCCAGCAGCTTAACGGGGTCCGAAGCTTTCTTT | CASSLTGSEAFF
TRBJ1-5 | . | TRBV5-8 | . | TGTGCCAGCAGCTTGCGAGTAAATAGCAATCAGCCCCAGCATTTT | CASSLRVNSNQPQHF
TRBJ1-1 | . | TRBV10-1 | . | TGCGCCAGCAGTGCCGCGAGACAGAACACTGAAGCTTTCTTT | CASSAARQNTEAFF
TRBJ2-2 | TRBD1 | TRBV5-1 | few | TGCGCCAGCAGCTATGGTGGGACAGGGGGCTTTCACGGGGAGCTGTTTTTT | CASSYGGTGGFHGELFF
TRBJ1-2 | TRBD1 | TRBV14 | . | TGTGCCAGCAGCCAAGGGAGCACAGGGGCCTATGGCTACACCTTC | CASSQGSTGAYGYTF
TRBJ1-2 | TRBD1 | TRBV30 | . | TGTGCTTCTGGAAACAGGGGAAACTATGGCTACACCTTC | CASGNRGNYGYTF
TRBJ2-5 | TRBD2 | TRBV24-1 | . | TGTGCCACCAGCTCCGGATCGACTAGCGGGACAGAGACCCAGTACTTC | CATSSGSTSGTETQYF
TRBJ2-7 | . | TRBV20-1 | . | TGCAGTGCTAGGGCCCTCTACGAGCAGTACTTC | CSARALYEQYF
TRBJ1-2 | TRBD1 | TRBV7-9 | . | TGTGCCAGCAGCTTAACCCAGGCGGGACAGAGAAACTATGGCTACACCTTC | CASSLTQAGQRNYGYTF
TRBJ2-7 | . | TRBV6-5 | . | TGTGCCAGCAGGCGGGACAGAAACTACGAGCAGTACTTC | CASRRDRNYEQYF
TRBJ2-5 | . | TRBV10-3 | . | TGTGCCATCAGTGAGTCGGGGCTGGAACAAGAGACCCAGTACTTC | CAISESGLEQETQYF
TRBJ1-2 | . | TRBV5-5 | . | TGTGCCAGCAGCTTGGCCCGGTCCCTAGCATATGGCTACACCTTC | CASSLARSLAYGYTF
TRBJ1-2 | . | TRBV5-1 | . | TGCGCCAGCAGCTTGGCGAACAGGGAGGGGGGCTACACCTTC | CASSLANREGGYTF
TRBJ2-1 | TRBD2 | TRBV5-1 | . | TGCGCCAGCAGCTTTTCCCGGGGGGGGAACAATGAGCAGTTCTTC | CASSFSRGGNNEQFF
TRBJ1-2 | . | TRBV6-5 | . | TGTGCCAGCAGTCTCCTGGGGGGGGGCTACACCTTC | CASSLLGGGYTF
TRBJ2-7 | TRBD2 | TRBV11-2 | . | TGTGCCAGCAGCTTCCTAGGACTAGCTTTAGCCGAGCAGTACTTC | CASSFLGLALAEQYF